This T cell receptor (beta chain) emerged from a study of cytomegalovirus exposure and HLA in healthy donors. The PCR had 60 Vbeta and 13 Jbeta primers. Data came from immunoSEQ multiplex PCR; TCRdb stores just in-frame clones and leaves some out. The table includes some 140,000 clones, roughly three quarters detected once. Germline V gene sequence: CDR1 MNHEY, CDR2 SVGAGI. This CDR3 has 12 residues. Trimming stripped 2 bases from V and 5 bases from J, with 6 bases between. The sample taken for sequencing was PBMCs. The sequence was obtained from a man aged 18 to 30 in good health and CMV-seronegative. The V call is TRBV6-5, the J call TRBJ2-5; weak D call: TRBD2 (6 bases). The CDR3 region is CASSYGGETQYF. CDR3 DNA: TGTGCCAGCAGTTACGGGGGGGAGACCCAGTACTTC.